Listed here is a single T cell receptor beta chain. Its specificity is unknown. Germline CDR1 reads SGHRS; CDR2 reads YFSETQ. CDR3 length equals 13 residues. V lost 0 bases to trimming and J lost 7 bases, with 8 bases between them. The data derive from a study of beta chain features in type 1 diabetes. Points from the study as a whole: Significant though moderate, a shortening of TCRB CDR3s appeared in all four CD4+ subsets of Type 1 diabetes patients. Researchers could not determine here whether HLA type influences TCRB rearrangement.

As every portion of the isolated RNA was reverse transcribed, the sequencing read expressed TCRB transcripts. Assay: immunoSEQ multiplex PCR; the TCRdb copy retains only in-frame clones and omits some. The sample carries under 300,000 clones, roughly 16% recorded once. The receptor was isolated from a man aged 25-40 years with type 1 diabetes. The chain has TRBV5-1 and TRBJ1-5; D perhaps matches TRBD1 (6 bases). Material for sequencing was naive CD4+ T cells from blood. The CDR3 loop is CASSLEGEQPQHF. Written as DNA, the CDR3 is TGCGCCAGCAGCTTGGAGGGGGAACAGCCCCAGCATTTT.